Each of the 8 T cell receptor beta chains below was sequenced from the same sample in a study of lymphopenia after photon versus proton radiotherapy. The assay was immunoSEQ multiplex PCR, and TCRdb's table has in-frame clones only and misses some. The sample records 25,000 to 30,000 clones, 80% to 90% being singletons. The starting material was peripheral blood, obtained from a patient treated with photon-based radiotherapy. Source of these receptors: a man aged 45-65 years with gastric cancer.

This clone was seen only once. The genes are TRBV5-5 and TRBJ1-2; D is ambiguous. The CDR3 loop spans 13 amino acids. The V gene lost 1 base and the J gene lost 1 base, with 5 bases spanning the gap. Looked up from germline, CDR1 is SGHKS and CDR2 is YYEKEE (reference sequence). DNA for the CDR3: TGTGCCAGCAGCTTGTCAGTTAACTATGGCTACACCTTC. Amino acid sequence: CASSLSVNYGYTF.

The rearrangement links TRBV9 to TRBJ2-1, with 11 bases aligning to TRBD2. CDR3 length: 15 amino acids. Germline trimming cut 6 bases from V and 4 bases from J; bases unmatched to any gene: 6. Per germline, CDR1 SGDLS and CDR2 YYNGEE. The CDR3 coding sequence is TGTGCCAGCACTCTAGCGGGGGGCTCTTACAATGAGCAGTTCTTC. It yields the protein CASTLAGGSYNEQFF.

J is TRBJ2-7 and V is TRBV5-6; D perhaps matches TRBD2 (5 bases). The CDR3 length is 15 residues. The V gene lost 1 base and the J gene lost 1 base, with 12 bases spanning the gap. Germline V gene lookup returns CDR1 SGHDT and CDR2 YYEEEE. The CDR3 bases are TGTGCCAGCAGCTTGTTGAGGGTATGGTCCTACGAGCAGTACGTC. Amino acid sequence: CASSLLRVWSYEQYV.

The chain combines TRBV10-3 with TRBJ1-2; 9 nucleotides agree with TRBD1. The CDR3 is 14 amino acids. The germline V gene has CDR1 ENHRY and CDR2 SYGVKD. Trimming removed 6 bases from V and 3 bases from J; junction bases left unmatched: 5. The DNA for the CDR3 is TGTGCCATCAGCCCGGGACAGGGTGACTATGGCTACACCTTC. Protein sequence: CAISPGQGDYGYTF.

J is TRBJ2-2 and V is TRBV5-1, with 13 positions matching TRBD2. The CDR3 totals 17 residues. V dropped 4 bases and J dropped 0; count of bases not matched to a gene: 3. Germline V lookup: CDR1 SGHRS, CDR2 YFSETQ. CDR3 sequence reads: CASSHGLAGANTGELFF. The CDR3 region has the DNA TGCGCCAGCAGCCACGGACTAGCGGGGGCGAACACCGGGGAGCTGTTTTTT.

The V and J genes are TRBV11-3 and TRBJ2-2; possibly TRBD1 for D (5 bases). Trimming took off 2 bases at V and 1 base at J, with 14 bases between the two ends. Per germline, CDR1 SGHNT and CDR2 YENEEA. This CDR3 is 17 amino acids long. The CDR3, as DNA: TGTGCCAGCAGCTTACAGTCCTGGCAGGGGAACACCGGGGAGCTGTTTTTT. This codes for CASSLQSWQGNTGELFF.

V is TRBV7-9 and J is TRBJ2-3, with 7 bases identical to TRBD2. Germline trimming cut 2 bases from V and 5 bases from J; bases unmatched to any gene: 10. This CDR3 spans 16 amino acids. Germline V CDR1 and CDR2: SEHNR, FQNEAQ (reference sequence). The CDR3 DNA sequence: TGTGCCAGCAGCTTAACCGCCCGGGGGGTTAGAGATACGCAGTATTTT. This encodes CASSLTARGVRDTQYF.

V gene TRBV14 combines with J gene TRBJ2-2; D is ambiguous. Germline-derived CDR1 and CDR2 are SGHDN and FVKESK. The V end lost 0 bases, the J end lost 5 bases, and 13 bases lay between the germline ends. The length of the CDR3 is 16 residues. In DNA form, the CDR3 reads TGTGCCAGCAGCCAAGAGAAGCCGGATAAAACCGGGGAGCTGTTTTTT. Its translation is CASSQEKPDKTGELFF.